One sample yielded the 25 T cell receptor beta chains listed below, sequenced in a study of cytomegalovirus exposure and HLA in healthy donors. A multiplex PCR was run with 60 Vbeta primers and 13 Jbeta primers. Method: immunoSEQ multiplex PCR; TCRdb's copy keeps in-frame clones and lacks some. The table has about 100,000 clones, about three quarters seen once. What was sequenced was PBMCs. These receptors originate from a male donor in good health and CMV-seropositive.

This sequence joins TRBV5-4 and TRBJ1-2; 8 nucleotides match TRBD1. CDR1 and CDR2 (germline): SGHNT, YYREEE (reference sequence). V lost 4 bases to trimming and J lost 5 bases; unmatched junction nucleotides: 7. This CDR3 has 14 amino acids. CDR3 in amino acids: CASSQDRGIYGYTF. Written as DNA, the CDR3 is TGTGCCAGCAGCCAAGACAGGGGTATTTATGGCTACACCTTC.

V is TRBV4-3 and J is TRBJ2-7; D remains ambiguous. The length of the CDR3 is 13 residues. Germline CDR1 and CDR2: LGHNA and YSLEER. V shed 1 base and J shed 9 bases, with 13 bases lying between them. The CDR3 here is CASSQGAVGSQYF. In nucleotides, the CDR3 is TGCGCCAGCAGCCAAGGGGCAGTTGGATCGCAGTACTTC.

This chain joins TRBV6-5 and TRBJ2-7; D unclear. The CDR3 covers 15 residues. With 2 bases removed from V and 2 bases from J, the gap between germline ends came to 13 bases. Germline V CDR1 and CDR2: MNHEY, SVGAGI. The CDR3, as DNA: TGTGCCAGCAGTTACGAGTCCTTTACCCCCTACGAGCAGTACTTC. It encodes CASSYESFTPYEQYF.

V and J are TRBV28 and TRBJ1-6; weak D call: TRBD1 (5 bases). V was shortened by 7 bases and J by 7 bases, with 14 bases between the two germline ends. Per germline, CDR1 MDHEN and CDR2 SYDVKM. CDR3 length: 14 residues. CDR3 nucleotide sequence: TGTGCCAGCATTTACCCGGGGGGGAATTCACCCCTCCACTTT. Protein: CASIYPGGNSPLHF.

This chain links TRBV5-1 with TRBJ2-7, with D perhaps TRBD2 (6 bases). The CDR3 loop spans 14 amino acids. The V gene's germline CDR1 is SGHRS and CDR2 YFSETQ. The ends were cut back, 4 bases at V and 2 bases at J, with 13 bases in the middle. CDR3 in amino acids: CASSRDFNPYEQYF. The CDR3 DNA follows: TGCGCCAGCAGCCGGGACTTCAACCCCTACGAGCAGTACTTC.

The rearrangement uses TRBV7-7 and TRBJ2-1; D might be TRBD1 (5 bases). The CDR3 length is 15 residues. V was pared by 3 bases and J by 2 bases, with 11 bases between. Germline CDR1 and CDR2: SSHAT and FNYEAQ (reference sequence). CDR3 region: CASSLGQAPYNEQFF. In nucleotides, the CDR3 is TGTGCCAGCAGCTTGGGGCAGGCTCCCTACAATGAGCAGTTCTTC.

The CDR3 nucleotides read TGTGCCAGCAGACGGGACTACGGGGCTAGCACAGATACGCAGTATTTT. This translates into CASRRDYGASTDTQYF. The chain employs TRBV5-4 and TRBJ2-3; 7 bases fit TRBD2. The CDR3 is made up of 16 amino acids. Looked up from germline, CDR1 is SGHNT and CDR2 is YYREEE (reference sequence). J lost 0 bases, V lost 5 bases, and 9 bases had no gene match.

The CDR3 region is CASSPGTGVGYGYTF. DNA of the CDR3: TGCGCCAGCAGCCCCGGGACAGGGGTAGGCTATGGCTACACCTTC. V usage is TRBV5-1 and J usage is TRBJ1-2; 10 bases map to TRBD1. J was trimmed by 4 bases and V by 4 bases; bases with no gene match: 7. The germline gives CDR1 SGHRS, CDR2 YFSETQ. This CDR3 region has 15 residues.

V gene TRBV6-5 combines with J gene TRBJ1-1, with TRBD1 matching 9 bases. This CDR3 contains 14 residues. V was pared by 4 bases and J by 1 base, with 1 base of the junction left unmatched. Germline V CDR1 and CDR2: MNHEY, SVGAGI. CDR3: CASSSQGANTEAFF. The CDR3 DNA follows: TGTGCCAGCAGTTCACAGGGGGCGAACACTGAAGCTTTCTTT.

In its sample, this clone was seen a few times. The genes are TRBV5-5 and TRBJ2-7, with a possible D match to TRBD1 (6 bases). CDR3 size: 15 residues. Germline CDR1 reads SGHKS; CDR2 reads YYEKEE (reference sequence). V was shortened by 1 base and J by 2 bases, with 13 bases between the two germline ends. CDR3 coding DNA: TGTGCCAGCAGCTTGAGAACAGGGACCCCCTACGAGCAGTACTTC. This translates into CASSLRTGTPYEQYF.

This clone was found a few times. This CDR3 reads CASSPLGTANTGELFF. For the CDR3, the DNA is TGTGCCAGCAGCCCGCTAGGGACAGCGAACACCGGGGAGCTGTTTTTT. The chain carries TRBV7-3 and TRBJ2-2, with 7 bases that match TRBD1. The CDR3 sequence is 16 residues long. Germline V lookup: CDR1 SGHTA, CDR2 FQGTGA. With V trimmed by 5 bases and J by 0 bases, 6 bases remained unmatched.

The V call is TRBV5-1, the J call TRBJ1-1, with D possibly being TRBD1 (5 bases). V lost 5 bases, J lost 1 base, and 18 bases lay in between. The germline V gene has CDR1 SGHRS and CDR2 YFSETQ. This CDR3 comprises 16 residues. The CDR3 DNA follows: TGCGCCAGCAGACGGTTTTCTCAGGGTAAGAACACTGAAGCTTTCTTT. This translates into CASRRFSQGKNTEAFF.

This clone has just one count. CDR3 amino acids: CASSFRTGGGTGELFF. CDR3 bases: TGTGCCAGCAGCTTCCGGACAGGGGGAGGCACCGGGGAGCTGTTTTTT. The chain is built from TRBV13 and TRBJ2-2, with 10 bases matching TRBD1. J was trimmed by 4 bases and V by 3 bases; bases with no gene match: 5. Germline CDR1 reads PRHDT; CDR2 reads FYEKMQ (reference sequence). This CDR3 spans 16 amino acids.

This chain links TRBV9 with TRBJ2-3; no clear D gene. From germline, CDR1 is SGDLS and CDR2 YYNGEE. V lost 0 bases and J 0 bases, leaving 11 bases between the germline ends. The CDR3 covers 16 residues. This CDR3 reads CASSVDIARSTDTQYF. The CDR3 DNA follows: TGTGCCAGCAGCGTAGATATCGCTAGAAGCACAGATACGCAGTATTTT.

The chain couples TRBV5-1 to TRBJ2-3, with 8 bases fitting TRBD2. The CDR3 covers 15 residues. CDR1 and CDR2 (germline): SGHRS, YFSETQ. V was pared by 4 bases and J by 6 bases, with 10 bases of the junction left unmatched. The CDR3 bases are TGCGCCAGCAGCCCCCTGACTAGCGCCGTCGATACGCAGTATTTT. Translated: CASSPLTSAVDTQYF.

This chain uses TRBV28 with TRBJ2-3; tentative D call: TRBD1 (7 bases). CDR1 is MDHEN and CDR2 is SYDVKM in the germline V gene. V was shortened by 4 bases and J by 0 bases, with 23 bases between the two germline ends. This CDR3 is built from 19 residues. The chain's CDR3 is CASSSIIPKEGASTDTQYF. The CDR3 DNA is TGTGCCAGCAGTTCTATCATCCCCAAGGAGGGGGCTAGCACAGATACGCAGTATTTT.

The gene calls are TRBV29-1 and TRBJ1-5; TRBD1 agrees at 7 bases. In germline, CDR1 is SQVTM, CDR2 ANQGSEA. V lost 4 bases and J lost 4; bases outside the gene matches: 7. This CDR3 comprises 14 residues. This chain's CDR3 is CSVVFGGQNQPQHF. The CDR3 coding sequence is TGCAGCGTTGTCTTTGGGGGACAGAATCAGCCCCAGCATTTT. The full variable domain, rest sourced from reference TRBV29-1 and TRBJ1-5, is SAVISQKPSRDICQRGTSLTIQCQVDSQVTMMFWYRQQPGQSLTLIATANQGSEATYESGFVIDKFPISRPNLTFSTLTVSNMSPEDSSIYLCSVVFGGQNQPQHFGDGTRLSIL.

The V gene is TRBV7-6, the J gene TRBJ2-7, with D tentatively TRBD1 (6 bases). V was pared by 3 bases and J by 3 bases, with 9 bases between. CDR3 size: 13 residues. Germline CDR1 is SGHVS and CDR2 is FNYEAQ. This CDR3 is CASSLGRGYEQYF. CDR3 in DNA: TGTGCCAGCAGCTTGGGCAGGGGCTACGAGCAGTACTTC.

CDR3 loop: CASSAGAGPYTDTQYF. As DNA, the CDR3 is TGCGCCAGCAGCGCGGGGGCGGGACCTTACACAGATACGCAGTATTTT. V gene TRBV5-1 combines with J gene TRBJ2-3, with D maybe TRBD2 (7 bases). V was shortened by 4 bases and J by 2 bases, with 17 bases between the two germline ends. The CDR3 loop spans 16 amino acids. Germline CDR1 reads SGHRS; CDR2 reads YFSETQ.

The rearrangement joins TRBV9 to TRBJ2-3, with TRBD2 matching 7 bases. CDR1 is SGDLS, CDR2 YYNGEE, per germline. The CDR3 is made up of 14 amino acids. The junction had 8 bases not matched to a gene; V was cut back by 4 bases and J by 6 bases. The CDR3 is CASSFGGGKDTQYF. The CDR3 nucleotides are TGTGCCAGCAGCTTTGGCGGGGGTAAGGATACGCAGTATTTT.

The CDR3 bases are TGCGCCAGCAGTGAACCCGGACAGGACTACGAGCAGTACTTC. Amino acids: CASSEPGQDYEQYF. The chain combines TRBV10-2 with TRBJ2-7; 7 positions agree with TRBD1. The CDR3 totals 14 residues. Germline trimming cut 3 bases from V and 3 bases from J; bases unmatched to any gene: 5. Germline CDR1 and CDR2: WSHSY and SAAADI.

The chain joins TRBV5-6 to TRBJ2-5, with 7 bases aligning to TRBD1. CDR1 SGHDT and CDR2 YYEEEE come from the germline V gene. The CDR3 is 13 residues long. Germline trimming cut 4 bases from V and 5 bases from J; bases unmatched to any gene: 5. CDR3 sequence reads: CASSLDRVETQYF. CDR3 sequence (DNA): TGTGCCAGCAGCCTAGACAGGGTCGAGACCCAGTACTTC.

The CDR3 nucleotides are TGTGCCAGCAGTTCCAGCCGGGGACAACCTTCGGGTGAAGCTTTCTTT. As protein: CASSSSRGQPSGEAFF. The V gene is TRBV6-5, the J gene TRBJ1-1, with D perhaps matching TRBD1 (6 bases). The CDR3 is made up of 16 amino acids. CDR1 and CDR2 (germline): MNHEY, SVGAGI. Trimming shortened V by 4 bases and J by 7 bases, and 22 bases separated the two germline ends.

The chain is built from TRBV28 and TRBJ1-4, with D tentatively TRBD1 (5 bases). This CDR3 has 15 amino acids. The V gene lost 5 bases and the J gene lost 5 bases, with 15 bases spanning the gap. The germline CDR1 and CDR2 sequences are MDHEN and SYDVKM. The CDR3 reads CASSPGGGLNEKLFF. The CDR3 DNA sequence: TGTGCCAGCAGTCCCGGGGGGGGTCTCAATGAAAAACTGTTTTTT.

The genes are TRBV30 and TRBJ2-1, with 8 nucleotides matching TRBD2. Germline trimming cut 1 base from V and 5 bases from J; bases unmatched to any gene: 1. Germline loops: CDR1 GTSNPN, CDR2 SVGIG (reference sequence). This CDR3 has 13 amino acids. CDR3 amino acids: CAWSALADNEQFF. The CDR3 DNA sequence: TGTGCCTGGAGTGCACTAGCGGACAATGAGCAGTTCTTC. Looking up the rest from reference TRBV30 and TRBJ2-1 gives the full variable domain: SQTIHQWPATLVQPVGSPLSLECTVEGTSNPNLYWYRQAAGRGLQLLFYSVGIGQISSEVPQNLSASRPQDRQFILSSKKLLLSDSGFYLCAWSALADNEQFFGPGTRLTVL.